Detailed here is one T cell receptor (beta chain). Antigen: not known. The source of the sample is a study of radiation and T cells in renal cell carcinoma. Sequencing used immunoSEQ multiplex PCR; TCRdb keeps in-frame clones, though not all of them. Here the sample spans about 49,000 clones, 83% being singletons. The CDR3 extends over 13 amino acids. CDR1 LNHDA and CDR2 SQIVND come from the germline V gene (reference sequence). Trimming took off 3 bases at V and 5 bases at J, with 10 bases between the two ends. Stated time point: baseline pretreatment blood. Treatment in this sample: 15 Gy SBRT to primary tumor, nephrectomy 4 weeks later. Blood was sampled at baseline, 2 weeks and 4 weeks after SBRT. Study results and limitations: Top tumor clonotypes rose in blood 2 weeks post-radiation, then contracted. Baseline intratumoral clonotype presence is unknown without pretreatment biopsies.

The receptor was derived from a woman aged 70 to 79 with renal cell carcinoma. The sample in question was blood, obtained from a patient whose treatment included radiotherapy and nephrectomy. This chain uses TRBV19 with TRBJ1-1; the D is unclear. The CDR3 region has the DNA TGTGCCAGTAGTATTGGGAGACGGACTGAAGCTTTCTTT. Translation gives CASSIGRRTEAFF.